This TCR beta chain appears in the sequencing data of a study of blood T cell repertoires in COVID-19. On the study more broadly: PBMCs, B-cell-depleted T cells, or T cells provided the cDNA or gDNA that made up the material.

In the authors' methods: Researchers report that nucleated cell counts were estimated from reference gene primer amplification. Generated by immunoSEQ multiplex PCR, the TCRdb table keeps only in-frame clones and is missing some. The V and J calls and the clone size are those of that table, but D and trimming were determined from the DNA. The table records about 200,000 clones, about 81% of them present only once. Between the trimmed V and J ends, which lost 7 bases and 10 bases, there was a span of 18 bases. Germline-derived CDR1 and CDR2 are SGDLS and YYNGEE. CDR3 length: 13 residues. Those enrolled in Seattle joined during active infection and were followed longitudinally afterward.

This sequence originates from a woman aged 80 or older with COVID-19, enrolled during active disease. The sample consisted of peripheral blood. The chain joins TRBV9 to TRBJ2-1, with D perhaps matching TRBD2 (5 bases). Written as DNA, the CDR3 is TGTGCCAGCTCTGAGGGCTGGCTAGGGGAGCAGTTCTTC. Amino acid sequence: CASSEGWLGEQFF.